The T cell receptor (beta chain) described here comes from a study of T cell clones after liver transplantation. Overall study: Post-transplant blood was tracked for graft-donor-reactive T cell clones identified in a pre-transplant mixed lymphocyte reaction. Whole-study findings and limits: Circulating graft-donor-reactive CD4 TCRbeta sequences fell significantly post-transplant in most of the 8 subjects.

As concerns this clone: Its antigen is undetermined.

After removal of 5 bases from V and 5 bases from J, the junction contained 5 bases not matched to a gene. The germline V gene encodes CDR1 SEHNR and CDR2 FQNEAQ (reference sequence). The CDR3 contains 13 residues. Sorting of unstimulated PBMCs yielded separate CD3+CD4+ and CD3+CD8+ fractions. TCRdb's copy holds only in-frame clones and misses some; the assay was immunoSEQ multiplex PCR. The sample carries under 7,000 clones, roughly 78% recorded once. This TCR was recovered from a human patient who received a liver transplant. Some T cells may arise from the graft donor. The chain has TRBV7-9 and TRBJ1-1; 7 bases are a match to TRBD1. The source was CD8+ T cells from blood, collected 24 months after liver transplant. This CDR3 is CASSPQGVTEAFF. The CDR3, as DNA: TGTGCCAGCAGCCCGCAGGGGGTAACTGAAGCTTTCTTT.